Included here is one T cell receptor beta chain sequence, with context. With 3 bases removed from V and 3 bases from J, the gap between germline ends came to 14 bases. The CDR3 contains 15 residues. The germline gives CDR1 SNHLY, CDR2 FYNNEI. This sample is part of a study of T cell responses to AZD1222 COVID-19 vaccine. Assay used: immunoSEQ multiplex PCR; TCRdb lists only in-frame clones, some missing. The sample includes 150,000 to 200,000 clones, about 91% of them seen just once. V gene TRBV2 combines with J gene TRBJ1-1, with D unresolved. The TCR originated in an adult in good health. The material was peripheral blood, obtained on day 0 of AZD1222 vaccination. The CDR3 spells CASSETKTHYTEAFF. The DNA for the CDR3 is TGTGCCAGCAGTGAGACTAAAACCCACTACACTGAAGCTTTCTTT.